What follows describes a single T cell receptor beta chain. Its specificity is unknown. This record belongs to a study of cytomegalovirus exposure and HLA in healthy donors. The germline V gene encodes CDR1 SGHRS and CDR2 YFSETQ. The V end was cut by 6 bases, the J end by 0 bases, with 7 bases between. This CDR3 contains 13 residues. Study-level findings and limits: A later analysis showed TCR association rates differing by HLA locus, peaking at DRB1 and lowest at HLA-C.

Primers included in the PCR were 60 Vbeta and 13 Jbeta primers. The protocol was immunoSEQ multiplex PCR, while the TCRdb copy is restricted to in-frame clones and leaves out a portion. The table shows about 190,000 clones, with 84% occurring only once. Sequencing was done on a sample of PBMCs. The receptor's source is a boy aged 10-17 years in good health and CMV-seronegative. The V and J genes are TRBV5-1 and TRBJ1-3; D gene unclear. The DNA for the CDR3 is TGCGCCAGCACCGCTAGCTCTGGAAACACCATATATTTT. Translation: CASTASSGNTIYF.